This T cell receptor beta chain was captured in a study of beta chain features in type 1 diabetes. Study overall: There was similarity between patients and healthy donors in age, gender and cell yields. Study results and caveats: PCR could preferentially amplify shorter templates, alike in patients and controls. More deletions and fewer insertions at VDJ junctions were seen in type 1 diabetes patients. Researchers report that Type 1 diabetes patients had moderately but significantly shorter TCRB CDR3s across all four CD4+ subsets.

The sequenced template was cDNA made from the entire isolated RNA. Sequenced naive, central memory and regulatory T cell samples produced an average of about 3.9 million reads. Only in-frame clones appear in the TCRdb table, and some are missing; sequencing was by immunoSEQ multiplex PCR. The sample lists approximately 260,000 clones; approximately 24% were seen once. Regarding this clone: Antigen: not known.

Trimming pared 0 bases from V and 3 bases from J, leaving 14 bases between. This CDR3 region has 16 residues. CDR1 MGHRA and CDR2 YSYEKL come from the germline V gene. The receptor was isolated from a woman aged 25-40 years with type 1 diabetes. Sequenced sample: naive CD4+ T cells from blood. The chain carries TRBV4-1 and TRBJ1-1, with D possibly being TRBD1 (6 bases). CDR3 nucleotides: TGCGCCAGCAGCCAAGATGGTTGGTACAGGGACACTGAAGCTTTCTTT. Translated: CASSQDGWYRDTEAFF.